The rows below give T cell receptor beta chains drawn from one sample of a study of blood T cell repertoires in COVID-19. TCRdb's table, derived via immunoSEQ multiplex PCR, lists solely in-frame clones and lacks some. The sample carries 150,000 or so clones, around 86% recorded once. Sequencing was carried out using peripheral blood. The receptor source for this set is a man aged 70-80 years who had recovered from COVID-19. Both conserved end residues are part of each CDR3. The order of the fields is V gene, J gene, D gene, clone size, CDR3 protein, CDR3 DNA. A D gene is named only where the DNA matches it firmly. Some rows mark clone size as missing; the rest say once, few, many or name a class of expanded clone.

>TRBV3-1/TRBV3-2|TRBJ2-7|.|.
CASSQDLGGAEQYF
TGTGCCAGCAGCCAAGATTTAGGCGGGGCCGAGCAGTACTTC
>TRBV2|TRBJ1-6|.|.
CASSADSSNSPLHF
TGTGCCAGCAGCGCTGACAGTTCTAATTCACCCCTCCACTTT
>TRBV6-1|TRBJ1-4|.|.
CASSDWAPFREKLFF
TGTGCCAGCAGTGATTGGGCCCCCTTTCGAGAAAAACTGTTTTTT
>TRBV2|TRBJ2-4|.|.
CASSDVWGLAKNIQYF
TGTGCCAGCAGTGACGTTTGGGGCTTGGCCAAAAACATTCAGTACTTC
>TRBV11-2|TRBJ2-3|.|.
CASSQRVGGRDTQYF
TGTGCCAGCAGCCAGAGAGTCGGTGGCAGGGATACGCAGTATTTT
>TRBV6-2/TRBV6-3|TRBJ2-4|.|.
CASSYTENIQYF
TGTGCCAGCAGTTATACAGAAAACATTCAGTACTTC
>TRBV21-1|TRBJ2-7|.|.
CASSSGQGDSYGEQYF
TGTGCCAGCAGCAGTGGACAGGGTGATTCCTACGGGGAGCAGTACTTC
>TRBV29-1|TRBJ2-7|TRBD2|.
CSVWGLGAYEQYF
TGCAGCGTTTGGGGACTAGGGGCCTACGAGCAGTACTTC
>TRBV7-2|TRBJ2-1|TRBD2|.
CASSSHSGPYNEQFF
TGTGCCAGCAGCTCGCATAGCGGGCCTTACAATGAGCAGTTCTTC
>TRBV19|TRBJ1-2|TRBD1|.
CASSGIRDRGNYGYTF
TGTGCCAGTAGTGGTATCCGGGACAGAGGTAACTATGGCTACACCTTC
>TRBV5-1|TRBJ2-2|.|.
CASRPGTPNTGELFF
TGCGCCAGCAGACCCGGGACTCCCAACACCGGGGAGCTGTTTTTT
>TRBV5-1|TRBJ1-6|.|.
CASRESSSYNSPLHF
TGCGCCAGCAGAGAGAGTAGCTCCTATAATTCACCCCTCCACTTT
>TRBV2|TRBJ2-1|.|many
CASSEFRQEQFF
TGTGCCAGCAGTGAATTCCGTCAGGAGCAGTTCTTC
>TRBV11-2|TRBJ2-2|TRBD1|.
CASSADRAAGELFF
TGTGCCAGCAGCGCCGACAGGGCTGCCGGGGAGCTGTTTTTT
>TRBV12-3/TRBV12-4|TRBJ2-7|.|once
CASSASRSYEQYF
TGTGCCAGCAGTGCTAGCCGTTCCTACGAGCAGTACTTC
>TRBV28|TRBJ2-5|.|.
CASTPGVIETQYF
TGTGCCAGCACCCCCGGGGTGATAGAGACCCAGTACTTC
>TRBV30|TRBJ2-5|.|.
CAWNTGGRQGETQYF
TGTGCCTGGAACACTGGGGGGAGGCAGGGAGAGACCCAGTACTTC
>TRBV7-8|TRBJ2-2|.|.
CASSFRRVVTGELFF
TGTGCCAGCAGCTTCCGCAGGGTCGTCACCGGGGAGCTGTTTTTT
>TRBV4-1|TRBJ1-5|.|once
CASSQDQGNQPQHF
TGCGCCAGCAGCCAAGACCAGGGCAATCAGCCCCAGCATTTT
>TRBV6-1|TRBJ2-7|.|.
CASSDWSSSYEQYF
TGTGCCAGCAGTGATTGGTCCAGCTCCTACGAGCAGTACTTC
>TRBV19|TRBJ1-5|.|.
CASSPQADQYQPQHF
TGTGCCAGTAGTCCCCAGGCTGACCAATATCAGCCCCAGCATTTT
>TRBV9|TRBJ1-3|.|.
CASSVGPGWSNTIYF
TGTGCCAGCAGCGTCGGCCCAGGGTGGTCAAACACCATATATTTT
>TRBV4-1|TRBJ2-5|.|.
CASSQVGAEQETQYF
TGCGCCAGCAGCCAAGTAGGGGCGGAGCAAGAGACCCAGTACTTC
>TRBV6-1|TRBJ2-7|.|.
CASSEVDGAAYEQYF
TGTGCCAGCAGTGAAGTTGACGGAGCTGCCTACGAGCAGTACTTC
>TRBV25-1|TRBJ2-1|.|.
CASSDGGRSYNEQFF
TGTGCCAGCAGTGATGGGGGGAGGTCCTACAATGAGCAGTTCTTC
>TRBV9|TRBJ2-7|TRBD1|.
CASSLDWTGPEQYF
TGTGCCAGCAGTCTGGACTGGACAGGGCCCGAGCAGTACTTC
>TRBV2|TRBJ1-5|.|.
CASSEIRGNQPQHF
TGTGCCAGCAGTGAAATCAGGGGCAATCAGCCCCAGCATTTT
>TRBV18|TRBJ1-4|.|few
CASSPPGGAEKLFF
TGTGCCAGCTCACCACCGGGAGGGGCTGAAAAACTGTTTTTT
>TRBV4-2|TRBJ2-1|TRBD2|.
CASSLNPPGLAGFNEQFF
TGTGCCAGCAGCCTAAATCCCCCCGGGCTAGCGGGATTCAATGAGCAGTTCTTC
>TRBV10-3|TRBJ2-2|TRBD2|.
CAISATSGTNTGELFF
TGTGCCATCAGTGCAACTAGCGGGACGAACACCGGGGAGCTGTTTTTT
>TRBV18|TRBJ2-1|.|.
CASSLGHVYNEQFF
TGTGCCAGCTCACTGGGACATGTCTACAATGAGCAGTTCTTC
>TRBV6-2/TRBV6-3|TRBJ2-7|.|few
CASSLETSNGEQYF
TGTGCCAGCAGTCTCGAGACTAGTAACGGCGAGCAGTACTTC
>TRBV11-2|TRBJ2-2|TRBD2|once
CASSSPGLVPGELFF
TGTGCCAGCAGCTCCCCGGGACTAGTGCCCGGGGAGCTGTTTTTT
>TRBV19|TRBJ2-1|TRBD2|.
CASSIWASGFSSYNEQFF
TGTGCCAGTAGTATATGGGCTAGCGGGTTTTCCTCCTACAATGAGCAGTTCTTC
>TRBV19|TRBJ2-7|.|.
CASSVSIDRRATYEQYF
TGTGCCAGTAGTGTTAGTATTGATCGGAGGGCTACCTACGAGCAGTACTTC
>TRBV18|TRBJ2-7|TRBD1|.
CASSPPGQGLREQYF
TGTGCCAGCTCACCCCCGGGACAGGGCCTGCGTGAGCAGTACTTC
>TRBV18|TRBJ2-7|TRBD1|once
CASSPNSGQGAYEQYF
TGTGCCAGCTCACCAAATTCGGGACAGGGGGCCTACGAGCAGTACTTC
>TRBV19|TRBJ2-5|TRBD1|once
CASSTTGTQETQYF
TGTGCCAGTAGTACGACAGGGACCCAAGAGACCCAGTACTTC
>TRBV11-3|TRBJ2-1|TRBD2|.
CASSATSGRARDEQFF
TGTGCCAGCAGCGCTACTAGCGGGAGGGCCAGGGATGAGCAGTTCTTC
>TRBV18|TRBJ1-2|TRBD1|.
CASSPRQGEGYTF
TGTGCCAGCTCACCACGTCAGGGGGAAGGCTACACCTTC
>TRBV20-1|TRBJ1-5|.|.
CSASVTGPRNQPQHF
TGCAGTGCTAGTGTGACAGGTCCTCGCAATCAGCCCCAGCATTTT
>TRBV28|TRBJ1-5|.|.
CASRLGGSNQPQHF
TGTGCCAGCAGACTCGGGGGGAGCAATCAGCCCCAGCATTTT
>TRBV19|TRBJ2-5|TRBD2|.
CASSPGLAGVRFEETQYF
TGTGCCAGTAGCCCCGGACTAGCGGGAGTACGTTTCGAGGAGACCCAGTACTTC
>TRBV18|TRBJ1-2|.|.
CASSPVDGTEFYGYTF
TGTGCCAGCTCACCAGTTGACGGGACTGAATTCTATGGCTACACCTTC
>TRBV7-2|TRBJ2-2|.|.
CASSPRRLNTGELFF
TGTGCCAGCAGCCCCCGTCGTCTGAACACCGGGGAGCTGTTTTTT
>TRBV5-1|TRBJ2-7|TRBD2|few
CASSLTSGRGEQYF
TGCGCCAGCAGCTTGACTAGCGGGAGAGGCGAGCAGTACTTC
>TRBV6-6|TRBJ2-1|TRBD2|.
CASLGGTSGNNEQFF
TGTGCCAGTTTAGGAGGGACTAGCGGGAACAATGAGCAGTTCTTC
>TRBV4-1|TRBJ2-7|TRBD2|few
CASSPSTSGSYEQYF
TGCGCCAGCAGCCCCTCTACTAGCGGCTCCTACGAGCAGTACTTC
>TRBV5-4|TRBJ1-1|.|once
CASSLDPGRRTGTEAFF
TGTGCCAGCAGCTTGGATCCGGGTAGGAGGACCGGCACTGAAGCTTTCTTT
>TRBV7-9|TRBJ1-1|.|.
CASSLDVKEAFF
TGTGCCAGCAGCTTAGATGTCAAAGAAGCTTTCTTT
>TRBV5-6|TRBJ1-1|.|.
CASSNWGPEAFF
TGTGCCAGCAGTAACTGGGGGCCCGAAGCTTTCTTT
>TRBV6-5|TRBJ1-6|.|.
CASRLTGNSPLHF
TGTGCCAGCAGGCTCACAGGGAACTCACCCCTCCACTTT
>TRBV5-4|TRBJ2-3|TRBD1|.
CASSEGQGRDTQYF
TGTGCCAGCAGCGAGGGACAGGGAAGAGATACGCAGTATTTT
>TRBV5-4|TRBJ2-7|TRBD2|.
CASSQGLADYEQYF
TGTGCCAGCAGCCAGGGTCTAGCGGACTACGAGCAGTACTTC
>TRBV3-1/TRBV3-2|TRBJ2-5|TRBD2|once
CASSLGGTGTETQYF
TGTGCCAGCAGCCTCGGGGGGACGGGGACAGAGACCCAGTACTTC